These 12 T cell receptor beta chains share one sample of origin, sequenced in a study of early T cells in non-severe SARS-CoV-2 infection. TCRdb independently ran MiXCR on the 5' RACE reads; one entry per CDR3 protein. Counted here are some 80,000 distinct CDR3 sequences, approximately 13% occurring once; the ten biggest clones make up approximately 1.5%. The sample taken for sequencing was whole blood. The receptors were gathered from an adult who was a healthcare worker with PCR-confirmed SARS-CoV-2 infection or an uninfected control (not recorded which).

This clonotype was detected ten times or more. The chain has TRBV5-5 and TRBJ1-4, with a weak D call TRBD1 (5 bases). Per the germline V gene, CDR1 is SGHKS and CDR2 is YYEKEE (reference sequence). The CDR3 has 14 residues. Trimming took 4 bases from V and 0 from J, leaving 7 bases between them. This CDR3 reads CASSETATNEKLFF. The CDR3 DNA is TGTGCCAGCAGCGAGACAGCAACTAATGAAAAACTGTTTTTT.

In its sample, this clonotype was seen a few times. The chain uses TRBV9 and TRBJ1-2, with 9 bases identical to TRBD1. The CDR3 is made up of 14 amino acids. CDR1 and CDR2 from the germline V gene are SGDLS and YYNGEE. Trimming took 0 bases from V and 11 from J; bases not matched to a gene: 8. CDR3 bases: TGTGCCAGCAGCGTAGATCACAGGGGGCTATGGTACACCTTC. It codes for CASSVDHRGLWYTF.

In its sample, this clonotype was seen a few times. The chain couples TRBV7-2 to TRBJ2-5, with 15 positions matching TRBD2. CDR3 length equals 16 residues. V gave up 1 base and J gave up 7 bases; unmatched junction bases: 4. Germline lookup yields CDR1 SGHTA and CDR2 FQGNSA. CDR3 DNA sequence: TGTGCCAGCAGCTTAGGGACTAGCGGGGGGGTTGGGACCCAGTACTTC. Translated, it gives CASSLGTSGGVGTQYF.

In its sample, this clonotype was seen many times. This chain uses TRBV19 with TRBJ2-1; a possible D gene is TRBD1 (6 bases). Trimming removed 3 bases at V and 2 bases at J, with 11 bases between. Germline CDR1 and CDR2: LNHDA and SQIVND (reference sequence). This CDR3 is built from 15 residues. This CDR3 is CASSIGGQTYNEQFF. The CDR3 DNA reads TGTGCCAGTAGTATTGGGGGACAAACCTACAATGAGCAGTTCTTC.

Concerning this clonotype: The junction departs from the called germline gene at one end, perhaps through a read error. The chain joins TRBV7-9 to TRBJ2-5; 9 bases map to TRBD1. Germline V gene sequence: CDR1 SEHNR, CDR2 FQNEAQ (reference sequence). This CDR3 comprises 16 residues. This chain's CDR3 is CASSASGTGWKETEYF. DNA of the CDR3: TGTGCCAGCAGCGCCTCCGGGACAGGGTGGAAAGAGACCGAGTACTTC.

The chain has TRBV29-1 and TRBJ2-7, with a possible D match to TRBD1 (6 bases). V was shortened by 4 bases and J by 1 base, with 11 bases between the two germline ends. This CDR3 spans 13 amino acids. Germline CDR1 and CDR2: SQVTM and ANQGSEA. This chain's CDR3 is CSVVSRGSYEQYF. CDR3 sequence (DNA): TGCAGCGTTGTTAGCAGGGGATCCTACGAGCAGTACTTC.

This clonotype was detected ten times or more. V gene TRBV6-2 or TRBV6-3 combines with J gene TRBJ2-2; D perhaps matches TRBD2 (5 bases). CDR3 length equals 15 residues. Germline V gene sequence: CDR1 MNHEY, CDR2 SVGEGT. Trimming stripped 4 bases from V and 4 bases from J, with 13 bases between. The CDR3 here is CASSSDPTSTGELFF. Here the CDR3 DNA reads TGTGCCAGCAGTTCTGATCCTACTAGCACCGGGGAGCTGTTTTTT.

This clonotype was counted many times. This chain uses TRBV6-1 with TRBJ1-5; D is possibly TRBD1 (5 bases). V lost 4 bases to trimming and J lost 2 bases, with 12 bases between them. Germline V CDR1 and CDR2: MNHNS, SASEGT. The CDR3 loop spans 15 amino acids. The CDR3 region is CASSGPGRGNQPQHF. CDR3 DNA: TGTGCCAGCAGTGGCCCCGGCAGGGGCAATCAGCCCCAGCATTTT.

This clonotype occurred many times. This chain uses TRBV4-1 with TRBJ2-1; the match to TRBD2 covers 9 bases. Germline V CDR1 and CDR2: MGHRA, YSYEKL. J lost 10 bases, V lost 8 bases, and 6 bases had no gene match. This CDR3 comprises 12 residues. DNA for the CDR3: TGCGCCAGCTCCCCTAGCGGGATCGAGCAGTTCTTC. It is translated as CASSPSGIEQFF.

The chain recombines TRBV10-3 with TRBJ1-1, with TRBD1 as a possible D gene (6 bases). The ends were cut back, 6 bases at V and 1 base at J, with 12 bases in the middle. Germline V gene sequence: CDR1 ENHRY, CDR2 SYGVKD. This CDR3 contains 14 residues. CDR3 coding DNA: TGTGCCATCAGCCCAGGGGCGGGGAACACTGAAGCTTTCTTT. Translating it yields CAISPGAGNTEAFF.

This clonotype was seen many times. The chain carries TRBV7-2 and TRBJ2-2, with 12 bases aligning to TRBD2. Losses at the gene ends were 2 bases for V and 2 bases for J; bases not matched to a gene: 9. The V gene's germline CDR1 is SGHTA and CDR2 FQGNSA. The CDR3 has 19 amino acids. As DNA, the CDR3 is TGTGCCAGCAGCTTACCGGCTAGCGGGGGGGCCAGAAACACCGGGGAGCTGTTTTTT. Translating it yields CASSLPASGGARNTGELFF.

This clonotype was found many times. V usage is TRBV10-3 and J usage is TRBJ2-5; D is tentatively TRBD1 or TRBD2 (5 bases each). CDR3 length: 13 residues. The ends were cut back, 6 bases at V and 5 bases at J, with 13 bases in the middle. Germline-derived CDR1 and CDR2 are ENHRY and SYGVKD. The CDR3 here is CAISKGEGETQYF. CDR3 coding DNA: TGTGCCATCAGCAAGGGAGAGGGGGAGACCCAGTACTTC.